The 3 T cell receptor beta chains given below trace back to one sample, sequenced in a study of blood T cell repertoires in COVID-19. Profiling relied on immunoSEQ multiplex PCR, and the TCRdb table lists in-frame clones only, not all of them. The data contain almost 350,000 clones, about nine tenths of them singletons. The source material was peripheral blood. Source of these receptors: a woman aged 60-70 years with COVID-19, enrolled during active disease.

The rearrangement links TRBV7-8 to TRBJ1-1; 7 bases map to TRBD1. This CDR3 contains 14 residues. V lost 2 bases and J lost 7; bases outside the gene matches: 7. CDR1 and CDR2 from the germline V gene are SGHVS and FQNEAQ. This CDR3 is CASSLLGTALEAFF. Here the CDR3 DNA reads TGTGCCAGCAGCTTACTCGGGACAGCTCTTGAAGCTTTCTTT. Using reference TRBV7-8 and TRBJ1-1 for the parts outside the CDR3, the full variable domain is GAGVSQSPRYKVAKRGQDVALRCDPISGHVSLFWYQQALGQGPEFLTYFQNEAQLDKSGLPSDRFFAERPEGSVSTLKIQRTQQEDSAVYLCASSLLGTALEAFFGQGTRLTVV.

V gene TRBV7-3 combines with J gene TRBJ2-3; TRBD2 might be the D (6 bases). The ends were cut back, 2 bases at V and 5 bases at J, with 17 bases in the middle. The CDR3 sequence is 16 residues long. CDR1 SGHTA and CDR2 FQGTGA come from the germline V gene. The CDR3 spells CASSLLAGSVKDTQYF. In DNA, the CDR3 is TGTGCCAGCAGCTTACTCGCGGGGAGCGTCAAAGATACGCAGTATTTT.

The V gene is TRBV18, the J gene TRBJ1-1, with 7 positions matching TRBD1. The germline gives CDR1 KGHSH, CDR2 LQKENI. Unmatched junction bases numbered 3, after V lost 1 base and J lost 4 bases. This CDR3 is 14 amino acids long. CDR3 sequence reads: CASSPRRGSTEAFF. The DNA of the CDR3 is TGTGCCAGCTCACCACGCAGGGGGTCCACTGAAGCTTTCTTT.